This T cell receptor (beta chain) was sequenced for a study of PD-L1 blockade in urothelial cancer. Study details: About 85% of the roughly 29 patients comprised males who had bladder-origin urothelial cancer. Blood analysis occurred 3 weeks (second dose) and 6 weeks after treatment start. The median number of T cells present in blood samples was around 150,000.

Each PCR contained spiked-in synthetic TCR analog templates. Data came from immunoSEQ multiplex PCR; TCRdb stores just in-frame clones and leaves some out. The table shows tens of thousands of clones, with over 75% occurring only once. From germline, CDR1 is SGHRS and CDR2 YFSETQ. This CDR3 has 16 amino acids. V was shortened by 1 base and J by 6 bases, with 14 bases between the two germline ends. Time point indicated: peripheral blood 6 weeks after treatment start. The genes are TRBV5-1 and TRBJ1-6, with D tentatively TRBD1 (5 bases). This TCR was sampled from a man in his forties or fifties with urothelial cancer. The input for sequencing was PBMCs, taken around atezolizumab (anti-PD-L1) treatment. Here the CDR3 reads CASSLTVTAPNSPLHF. For the CDR3, the DNA is TGCGCCAGCAGCTTGACGGTGACAGCGCCTAATTCACCCCTCCACTTT.